What follows are 6 T cell receptor beta chains derived from one specimen sequenced in a study of PD-1 blockade in classical Hodgkin lymphoma. TCRdb's copy holds only in-frame clones and misses some; the assay was immunoSEQ multiplex PCR. Altogether tens of thousands of clones are present, less than 90% being singletons, with the ten largest covering approximately 2.4%. Each patient experienced a relapse that followed autologous stem cell transplantation, and brentuximab vedotin exposure varied. Researchers report purifying CD4+ T cells from thawed PBMCs by magnetic negative selection. The input for sequencing was CD4+ T cells from blood, taken at baseline. Receptors were obtained from a human donor with classical Hodgkin lymphoma.

This clone was counted between two and nine times. The chain has TRBV9 and TRBJ1-1; possibly TRBD1 for D (5 bases). Germline values: CDR1 SGDLS, CDR2 YYNGEE. The V gene lost 1 base and the J gene lost 0 bases, with 10 bases spanning the gap. The CDR3 totals 15 residues. The CDR3 sequence is CASSVQGVMNTEAFF. DNA of the CDR3: TGTGCCAGCAGCGTACAGGGAGTTATGAACACTGAAGCTTTCTTT.

This chain links TRBV20-1 with TRBJ2-7, with TRBD2 identical over 7 bases. Germline V lookup: CDR1 DFQATT, CDR2 SNEGSKA (reference sequence). V trimming: 6 bases; J trimming: 6 bases; junction bases outside the gene matches: 5. CDR3 length equals 11 residues. CDR3 bases: TGCAGTGCCCAACTAGCGTCCGAGCAGTACTTC. This sequence encodes CSAQLASEQYF.

V is TRBV6-6 and J is TRBJ1-1; D not resolved. Germline loops: CDR1 MNHNY, CDR2 SVGAGI (reference sequence). The CDR3 is made up of 16 amino acids. V lost 0 bases, J lost 6 bases, and 17 bases lay in between. The CDR3 protein is CASSYSRLDYRPEAFF. DNA of the CDR3: TGTGCCAGCAGTTACTCGCGTTTAGATTATCGACCTGAAGCTTTCTTT.

This rearrangement joins TRBV10-1 to TRBJ1-1; 8 bases match TRBD1. This CDR3 has 14 residues. Germline V gene sequence: CDR1 WNHNN, CDR2 SYGVQD (reference sequence). J lost 3 bases, V lost 2 bases, and 2 bases had no gene match. The CDR3 DNA sequence: TGCGCCAGCAGTGAGACGGACAGGGACACTGAAGCTTTCTTT. As protein: CASSETDRDTEAFF.

The genes are TRBV18 and TRBJ2-1; D ambiguous. This CDR3 comprises 16 residues. From germline, CDR1 is KGHSH and CDR2 LQKENI. Trimming took off 4 bases at V and 2 bases at J, with 15 bases between the two ends. CDR3 sequence reads: CASSRELLVTYNEQFF. The CDR3, as DNA: TGTGCCAGCTCACGGGAACTTCTTGTCACCTACAATGAGCAGTTCTTC.

The chain combines TRBV12-5 with TRBJ2-7; 8 bases agree with TRBD1. Per germline, CDR1 LGHNT and CDR2 FRNRAP. The CDR3 is 16 residues long. V trimming: 3 bases; J trimming: 5 bases; junction bases outside the gene matches: 12. The CDR3 sequence is CASGFGRTGFRNEQYF. CDR3 nucleotides: TGTGCTAGTGGTTTCGGAAGGACAGGGTTTCGGAACGAGCAGTACTTC.